The clone carrying this T cell receptor (beta chain) appeared a few times. Its antigen is unidentified. RNA transcripts provided the source from which TCR beta CDR3 regions were amplified. HTBI primers were the set used in a first-round RT-PCR of the TCR CDR3. TCRdb reprocessed the multiplex PCR reads with MiXCR, giving one entry per CDR3 protein. The sample consists of 600,000 or so distinct CDR3 sequences, 15% to 20% of them appearing once. This entry comes from a study of T cells in Graves' hyperthyroidism and ophthalmopathy. Across the study: Peripheral blood was collected at initial diagnosis, before any treatment.

The CDR3 loop spans 17 amino acids. V was clipped by 0 bases and J by 2 bases, with 14 bases between them. The germline V gene has CDR1 SNHLY and CDR2 FYNNEI. Findings and caveats of the study: Also found in blood were most expanded thyroid clonotypes above 0.001.

The sample taken for sequencing was blood. The TCR was taken from a woman aged 25 to 39 with Graves' hyperthyroidism. The chain carries TRBV2 and TRBJ2-1, with a possible D match to TRBD1 (6 bases). CDR3 nucleotides: TGTGCCAGCAGTGAAGCGGGCCGGGACATACCCTACAATGAGCAGTTCTTC. Amino acids: CASSEAGRDIPYNEQFF.